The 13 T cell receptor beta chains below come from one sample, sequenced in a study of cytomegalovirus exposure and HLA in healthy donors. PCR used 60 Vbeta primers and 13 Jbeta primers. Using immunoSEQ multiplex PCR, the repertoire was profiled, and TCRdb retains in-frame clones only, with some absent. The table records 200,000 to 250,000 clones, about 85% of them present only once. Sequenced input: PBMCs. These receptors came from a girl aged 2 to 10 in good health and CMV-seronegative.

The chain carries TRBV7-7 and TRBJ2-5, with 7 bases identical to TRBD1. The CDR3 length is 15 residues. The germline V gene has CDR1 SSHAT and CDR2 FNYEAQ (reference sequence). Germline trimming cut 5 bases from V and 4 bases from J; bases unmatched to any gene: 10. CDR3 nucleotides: TGTGCCAGCAGCCCTGGTACAGGGGTACGAGAGACCCAGTACTTC. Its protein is CASSPGTGVRETQYF.

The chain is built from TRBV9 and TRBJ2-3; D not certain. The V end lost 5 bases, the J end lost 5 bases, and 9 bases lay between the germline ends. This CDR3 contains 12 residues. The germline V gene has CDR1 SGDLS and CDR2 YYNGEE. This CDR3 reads CASSGQRDTQYF. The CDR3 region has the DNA TGTGCCAGCAGTGGCCAGCGAGATACGCAGTATTTT.

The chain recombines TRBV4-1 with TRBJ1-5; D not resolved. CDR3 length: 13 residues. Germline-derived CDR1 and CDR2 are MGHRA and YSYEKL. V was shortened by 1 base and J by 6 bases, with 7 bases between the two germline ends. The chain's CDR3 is CASSQVGGQPQHF. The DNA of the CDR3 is TGCGCCAGCAGCCAAGTCGGTGGTCAGCCCCAGCATTTT.

The CDR3 protein is CASSILGRSYEQYF. The CDR3 nucleotides read TGTGCCAGTAGTATATTGGGCAGGTCCTACGAGCAGTACTTC. V gene TRBV19 combines with J gene TRBJ2-7; no definite D call. The V gene's germline CDR1 is LNHDA and CDR2 SQIVND (reference sequence). CDR3 length equals 14 residues. Trimming took off 2 bases at V and 1 base at J, with 9 bases between the two ends.

The chain's CDR3 is CASRAGGQMNTEAFF. CDR3 sequence (DNA): TGTGCCAGCAGGGCGGGTGGACAGATGAACACTGAAGCTTTCTTT. This chain uses TRBV9 with TRBJ1-1, with TRBD1 as a possible D gene (6 bases). The germline V gene encodes CDR1 SGDLS and CDR2 YYNGEE. The CDR3 contains 15 residues. V gave up 5 bases and J gave up 0 bases, with 14 bases separating them.

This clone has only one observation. The chain's CDR3 is CASSLAVIQGANTEAFF. The CDR3, as DNA: TGCGCCAGCAGCTTGGCCGTAATCCAGGGTGCGAACACTGAAGCTTTCTTT. This chain links TRBV5-1 with TRBJ1-1; a possible D gene is TRBD1 (5 bases). Trimming pared 0 bases from V and 1 base from J, leaving 16 bases between. The CDR3 is made up of 17 amino acids. From germline, CDR1 is SGHRS and CDR2 YFSETQ.

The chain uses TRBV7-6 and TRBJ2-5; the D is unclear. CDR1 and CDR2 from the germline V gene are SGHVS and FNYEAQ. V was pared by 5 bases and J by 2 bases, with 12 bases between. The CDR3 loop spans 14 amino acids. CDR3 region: CASSVTLAQETQYF. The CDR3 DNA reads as TGTGCCAGCAGCGTGACACTGGCGCAAGAGACCCAGTACTTC.

The CDR3 nucleotides read TGTGCCAGCAGCTTAGTTGCGCTAGCGGGAGCTGAGCAGTACTTC. Protein sequence: CASSLVALAGAEQYF. This chain uses TRBV7-9 with TRBJ2-5; 10 bases are shared with TRBD2. The length of the CDR3 is 15 residues. Germline CDR1 and CDR2: SEHNR and FQNEAQ (reference sequence). Losses at the gene ends were 1 base for V and 11 bases for J; bases not matched to a gene: 10.

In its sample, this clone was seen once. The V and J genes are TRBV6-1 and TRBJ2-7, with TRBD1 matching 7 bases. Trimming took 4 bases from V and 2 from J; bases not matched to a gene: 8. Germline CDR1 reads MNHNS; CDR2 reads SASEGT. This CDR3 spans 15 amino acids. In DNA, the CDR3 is TGTGCCAGCAGTGTCCTTTGGGACAGTGCCTACGAGCAGTACTTC. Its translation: CASSVLWDSAYEQYF.

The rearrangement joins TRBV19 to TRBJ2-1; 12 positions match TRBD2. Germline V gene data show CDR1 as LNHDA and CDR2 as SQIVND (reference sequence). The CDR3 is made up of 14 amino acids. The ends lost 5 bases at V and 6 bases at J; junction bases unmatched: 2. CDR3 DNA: TGTGCCAGTAGTCTAGCGGGAGGGGGCAATGAGCAGTTCTTC. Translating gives CASSLAGGGNEQFF.

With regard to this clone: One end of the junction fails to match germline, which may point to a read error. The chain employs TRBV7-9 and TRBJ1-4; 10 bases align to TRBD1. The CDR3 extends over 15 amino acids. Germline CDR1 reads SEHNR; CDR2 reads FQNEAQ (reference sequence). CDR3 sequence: CSSSFIGTGDEKLFF. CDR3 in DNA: TGTTCCAGCAGCTTTATCGGGACAGGGGATGAAAAACTGTTTTTT. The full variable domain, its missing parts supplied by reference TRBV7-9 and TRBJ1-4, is DTGVSQNPRHKITKRGQNVTFRCDPISEHNRLYWYRQTLGQGPEFLTYFQNEAQLEKSRLLSDRFSAERPKGSFSTLEIQRTEQGDSAMYLCSSSFIGTGDEKLFFGSGTQLSVL.

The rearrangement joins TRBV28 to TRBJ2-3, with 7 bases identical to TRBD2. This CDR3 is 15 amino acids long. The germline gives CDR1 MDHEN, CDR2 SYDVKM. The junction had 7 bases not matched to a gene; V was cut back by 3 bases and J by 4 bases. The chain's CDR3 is CASSFQRGSADTQYF. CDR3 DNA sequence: TGTGCCAGCAGTTTCCAGCGGGGCAGCGCAGATACGCAGTATTTT.

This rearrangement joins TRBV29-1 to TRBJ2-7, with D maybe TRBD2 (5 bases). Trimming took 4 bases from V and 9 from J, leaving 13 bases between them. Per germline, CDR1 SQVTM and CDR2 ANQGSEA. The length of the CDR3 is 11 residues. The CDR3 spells CSVASGEGQYF. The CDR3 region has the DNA TGCAGCGTTGCGTCAGGTGAGGGGCAGTACTTC.